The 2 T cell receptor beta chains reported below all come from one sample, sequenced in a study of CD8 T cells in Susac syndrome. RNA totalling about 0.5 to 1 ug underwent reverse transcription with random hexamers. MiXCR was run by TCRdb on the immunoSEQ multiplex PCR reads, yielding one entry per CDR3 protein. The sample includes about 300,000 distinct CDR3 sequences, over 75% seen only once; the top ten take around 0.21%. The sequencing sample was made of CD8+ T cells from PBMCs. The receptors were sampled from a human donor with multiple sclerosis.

This chain's CDR3 is CATLGQGLNYGYTF. DNA for the CDR3: TGTGCCACTCTGGGACAGGGCCTCAACTATGGCTACACCTTC. This rearrangement joins TRBV10-3 to TRBJ1-2, with 9 nucleotides matching TRBD1. CDR1 and CDR2 (germline): ENHRY, SYGVKD. Germline trimming cut 10 bases from V and 2 bases from J; bases unmatched to any gene: 8. This CDR3 is built from 14 residues.

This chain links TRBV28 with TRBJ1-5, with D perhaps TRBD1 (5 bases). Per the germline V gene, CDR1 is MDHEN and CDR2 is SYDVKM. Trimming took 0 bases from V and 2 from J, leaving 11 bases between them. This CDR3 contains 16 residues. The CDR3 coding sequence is TGTGCCAGCAGTTTATGGAGGGGTAGCGGCAATCAGCCCCAGCATTTT. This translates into CASSLWRGSGNQPQHF.